These 20 T cell receptor beta chains share one sample of origin, sequenced in a study of cytomegalovirus exposure and HLA in healthy donors. PCR employed 60 Vbeta and 13 Jbeta primers. Produced via immunoSEQ multiplex PCR; TCRdb's table is partial and in-frame only. The sample includes some 130,000 clones, over 75% of them seen just once. The sample consisted of PBMCs. These TCRs come from a middle-aged man in good health and CMV-seronegative.

This clone appeared once. This rearrangement joins TRBV6-5 to TRBJ1-2; the D gene is possibly TRBD1 (6 bases). Germline CDR1 and CDR2: MNHEY and SVGAGI. CDR3 length: 15 amino acids. The V end lost 0 bases, the J end lost 0 bases, and 8 bases lay between the germline ends. The CDR3, as DNA: TGTGCCAGCAGTTACTCGCAGGGGTCTAACTATGGCTACACCTTC. Residues: CASSYSQGSNYGYTF.

The CDR3 DNA sequence: TGTGCCAGCCGGGCCGGGACTAGCTCCTACAATGAGCAGTTCTTC. This sequence encodes CASRAGTSSYNEQFF. The chain couples TRBV27 to TRBJ2-1; the match to TRBD2 covers 8 bases. Germline V gene lookup returns CDR1 MNHEY and CDR2 SMNVEV (reference sequence). This CDR3 is 15 amino acids long. The V and J ends lost 8 bases and 0 bases, in that order; junction bases with no gene match: 6.

The chain recombines TRBV5-1 with TRBJ2-7, with D maybe TRBD2 (5 bases). The CDR3 spans 14 residues. Germline lookup yields CDR1 SGHRS and CDR2 YFSETQ. Deletions cut 2 bases from V and 4 bases from J, with 13 bases between. The CDR3 nucleotides are TGCGCCAGCAGCTTAGATCGCCCGGGGTACGAGCAGTACTTC. Residues: CASSLDRPGYEQYF.

The rearrangement joins TRBV6-5 to TRBJ2-5; 12 nucleotides align to TRBD1. The length of the CDR3 is 14 residues. The germline CDR1 and CDR2 sequences are MNHEY and SVGAGI. Trimming at V came to 7 bases and at J to 7 bases, leaving 7 bases not matched to a gene. The CDR3 sequence is CASTGTGGQRTQYF. In DNA form, the CDR3 reads TGTGCCAGCACAGGGACAGGGGGCCAGCGGACCCAGTACTTC.

The chain is built from TRBV5-1 and TRBJ2-3; D is perhaps TRBD2 (8 bases). This CDR3 spans 15 amino acids. Per germline, CDR1 SGHRS and CDR2 YFSETQ. V dropped 4 bases and J dropped 6 bases, with 18 bases sitting between them. The CDR3: CASSPGGGQSDTQYF. The CDR3 bases are TGCGCCAGCAGCCCGGGGGGGGGACAGTCGGATACGCAGTATTTT.

The V gene is TRBV15, the J gene TRBJ1-5, with a weak D call TRBD1 (5 bases). The CDR3 loop spans 15 amino acids. Germline CDR1 is LNHNV and CDR2 is YYDKDF (reference sequence). V dropped 5 bases and J dropped 4 bases, with 15 bases sitting between them. The CDR3 coding sequence is TGTGCCACCAGCTCAAAGGAGCAGGGTAATCAGCCCCAGCATTTT. Translation gives CATSSKEQGNQPQHF.

CDR3 coding DNA: TGCGCCAGCAGCCTAGGGACTGGCAGCTCCTACGAGCAGTACTTC. This gives the protein CASSLGTGSSYEQYF. The chain couples TRBV5-1 to TRBJ2-7, with D possibly being TRBD2 (6 bases). The CDR3 covers 15 residues. CDR1 and CDR2 (germline): SGHRS, YFSETQ. Trimming left V 4 bases short and J 0 bases short, with 14 bases between.

This rearrangement joins TRBV7-9 to TRBJ2-7; 7 bases fit TRBD2. The CDR3 length is 13 residues. The germline V gene encodes CDR1 SEHNR and CDR2 FQNEAQ (reference sequence). V lost 0 bases and J lost 7; bases outside the gene matches: 3. CDR3 coding DNA: TGTGCCAGCAGCTTAGCTTGGGGGGGAGAGCAGTACTTC. As protein: CASSLAWGGEQYF.

V usage is TRBV6-1 and J usage is TRBJ2-7; D is unclear. Looked up from germline, CDR1 is MNHNS and CDR2 is SASEGT. The CDR3 spans 13 residues. The V and J ends lost 6 bases and 2 bases respectively, with 11 bases between them. This CDR3 is CASRLVVAYEQYF. The CDR3 DNA reads TGTGCCAGCAGGCTAGTTGTCGCCTACGAGCAGTACTTC.

This chain links TRBV11-3 with TRBJ2-3, with D uncertain. The CDR3 is 19 amino acids. Per the germline V gene, CDR1 is SGHNT and CDR2 is YENEEA. The ends were cut back, 5 bases at V and 4 bases at J, with 28 bases in the middle. In nucleotides, the CDR3 is TGTGCCAGCAGCCAACCCACCCCCCCTTATGTTGTTCGGGCAGATACGCAGTATTTT. Translation: CASSQPTPPYVVRADTQYF.

The gene calls are TRBV4-1 and TRBJ2-3, with 7 nucleotides matching TRBD2. J lost 4 bases, V lost 4 bases, and 14 bases had no gene match. CDR1 MGHRA and CDR2 YSYEKL come from the germline V gene. This CDR3 spans 17 amino acids. The CDR3 bases are TGCGCCAGCAGCCTCGGACGGTCGCGGGAGAGGTCAGATACGCAGTATTTT. This sequence encodes CASSLGRSRERSDTQYF.

V is TRBV11-2 and J is TRBJ2-5; TRBD2 matches at 13 bases. This CDR3 region has 16 residues. Germline V gives CDR1 SGHAT, CDR2 FQNNGV. V dropped 4 bases and J dropped 4; count of bases not matched to a gene: 6. The CDR3 DNA follows: TGTGCCAGCAGCTCCACTAGCGGGAGGGCCCGAGAGACCCAGTACTTC. It translates to CASSSTSGRARETQYF.

The chain combines TRBV28 with TRBJ2-7; 11 nucleotides match TRBD2. This CDR3 has 16 residues. J was trimmed by 2 bases and V by 5 bases; bases with no gene match: 8. Germline values: CDR1 MDHEN, CDR2 SYDVKM. The CDR3 DNA sequence: TGTGCCAGCAGTCGCCCTAGCGGGGGGAAACCCTACGAGCAGTACTTC. Translating it yields CASSRPSGGKPYEQYF.

V usage is TRBV7-2 and J usage is TRBJ2-7; D remains ambiguous. The germline V and J ends were trimmed by 6 bases and 2 bases, with 8 bases remaining between them. Germline lookup yields CDR1 SGHTA and CDR2 FQGNSA. This CDR3 comprises 12 residues. The CDR3 bases are TGTGCCAGCAGGGGCCGAACCTACGAGCAGTACTTC. Amino acids: CASRGRTYEQYF.

V gene TRBV6-5 combines with J gene TRBJ2-7; TRBD2 matches at 13 bases. CDR1 and CDR2 (germline): MNHEY, SVGAGI. Unmatched junction bases numbered 3, after V lost 4 bases and J lost 3 bases. This CDR3 is built from 15 residues. CDR3 amino acids: CASSSTSGRGYEQYF. The CDR3 region has the DNA TGTGCCAGCAGTTCTACTAGCGGGAGGGGCTACGAGCAGTACTTC.

The J gene is TRBJ1-5, the V gene TRBV7-8; weak D call: TRBD1 (5 bases). Germline lookup yields CDR1 SGHVS and CDR2 FQNEAQ. The CDR3 spans 15 residues. The germline V and J ends were trimmed by 2 bases and 3 bases, with 11 bases remaining between them. Written as DNA, the CDR3 is TGTGCCAGCAGCTTATGGATCAGGGACAATCAGCCCCAGCATTTT. Translation: CASSLWIRDNQPQHF.

The chain recombines TRBV5-1 with TRBJ1-1; 7 nucleotides line up with TRBD1. The CDR3 totals 15 residues. In germline, CDR1 is SGHRS, CDR2 YFSETQ. V dropped 0 bases and J dropped 2; count of bases not matched to a gene: 4. CDR3 coding DNA: TGCGCCAGCAGCTTGGGGGCAGGGGGAAACACTGAAGCTTTCTTT. Protein sequence: CASSLGAGGNTEAFF.

This chain links TRBV28 with TRBJ1-2; D remains ambiguous. Germline-derived CDR1 and CDR2 are MDHEN and SYDVKM. V was trimmed by 6 bases and J by 7 bases, leaving 12 bases between them. This CDR3 region has 12 residues. The CDR3 DNA follows: TGTGCCAGCAGAAGTGTGGGAGGTGGCTACACCTTC. This sequence encodes CASRSVGGGYTF.

V is TRBV4-2 and J is TRBJ2-3; perhaps TRBD1 as D (6 bases). The CDR3 covers 15 residues. V was pared by 0 bases and J by 1 base, with 8 bases between. Germline values: CDR1 LGHNA, CDR2 YNFKEQ. CDR3 in DNA: TGTGCCAGCAGCCAAGATCCAGGGGGCACAGATACGCAGTATTTT. It encodes CASSQDPGGTDTQYF.

The chain combines TRBV19 with TRBJ2-3, with TRBD2 matching over 10 bases. This CDR3 has 15 residues. V trimming: 3 bases; J trimming: 4 bases; junction bases outside the gene matches: 4. CDR1 is LNHDA, CDR2 SQIVND, per germline (reference sequence). The CDR3 nucleotides read TGTGCCAGTAGTATGGGAGCGGGAGGGCCAGATACGCAGTATTTT. Translated: CASSMGAGGPDTQYF.